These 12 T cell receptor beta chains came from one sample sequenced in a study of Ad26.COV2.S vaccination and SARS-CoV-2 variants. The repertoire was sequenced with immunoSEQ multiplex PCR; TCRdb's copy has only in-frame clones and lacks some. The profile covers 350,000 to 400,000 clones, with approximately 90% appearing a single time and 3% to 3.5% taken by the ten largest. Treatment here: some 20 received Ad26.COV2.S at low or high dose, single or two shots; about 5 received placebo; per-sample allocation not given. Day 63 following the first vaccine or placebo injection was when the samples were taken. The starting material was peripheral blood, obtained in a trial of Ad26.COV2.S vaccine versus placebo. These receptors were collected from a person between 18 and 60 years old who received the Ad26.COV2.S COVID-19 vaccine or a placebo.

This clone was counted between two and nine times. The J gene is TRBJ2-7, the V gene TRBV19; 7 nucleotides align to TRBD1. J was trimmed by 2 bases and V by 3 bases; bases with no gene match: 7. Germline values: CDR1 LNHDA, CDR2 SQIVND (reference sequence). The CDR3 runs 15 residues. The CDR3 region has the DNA TGTGCCAGTAGTATCGGTCCAGGACAGGCCTACGAGCAGTACTTC. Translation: CASSIGPGQAYEQYF. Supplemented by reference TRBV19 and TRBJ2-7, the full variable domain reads DGGITQSPKYLFRKEGQNVTLSCEQNLNHDAMYWYRQDPGQGLRLIYYSQIVNDFQKGDIAEGYSVSREKKESFPLTVTSAQKNPTAFYLCASSIGPGQAYEQYFGPGTRLTVT.

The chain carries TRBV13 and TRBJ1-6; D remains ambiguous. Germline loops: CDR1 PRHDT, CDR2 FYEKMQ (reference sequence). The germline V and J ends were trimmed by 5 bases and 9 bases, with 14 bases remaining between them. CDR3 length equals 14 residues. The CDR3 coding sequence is TGTGCCAGCAGCCCACCGAGGACGGGTTCACCCCTCCACTTT. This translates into CASSPPRTGSPLHF.

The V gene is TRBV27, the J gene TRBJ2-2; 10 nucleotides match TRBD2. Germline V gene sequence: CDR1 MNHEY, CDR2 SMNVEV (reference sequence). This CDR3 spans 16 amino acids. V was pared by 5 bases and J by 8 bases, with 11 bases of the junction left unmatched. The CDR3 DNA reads TGTGCCAGCAGTACCCCGGGACTAGCGACGGCAGGGGAGCTGTTTTTT. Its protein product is CASSTPGLATAGELFF.

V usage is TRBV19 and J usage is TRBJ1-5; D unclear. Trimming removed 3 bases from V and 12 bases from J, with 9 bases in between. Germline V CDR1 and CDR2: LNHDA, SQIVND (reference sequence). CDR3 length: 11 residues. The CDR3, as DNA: TGTGCCAGTAGTATTGGAGATCTCCAGCATTTT. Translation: CASSIGDLQHF.

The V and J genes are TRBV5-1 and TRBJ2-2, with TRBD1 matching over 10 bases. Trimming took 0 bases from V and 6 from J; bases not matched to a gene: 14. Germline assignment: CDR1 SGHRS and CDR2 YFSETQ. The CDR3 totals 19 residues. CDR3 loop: CASSLAGTGAGGNPGELFF. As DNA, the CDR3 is TGCGCCAGCAGCTTGGCCGGGACAGGGGCCGGCGGGAATCCCGGGGAGCTGTTTTTT.

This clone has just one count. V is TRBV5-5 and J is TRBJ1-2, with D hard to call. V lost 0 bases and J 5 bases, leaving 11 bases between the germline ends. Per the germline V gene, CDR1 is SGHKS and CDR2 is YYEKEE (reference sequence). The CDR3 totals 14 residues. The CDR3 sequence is CASSLAAVGYGYTF. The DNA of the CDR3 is TGTGCCAGCAGCTTGGCGGCAGTCGGGTATGGCTACACCTTC.

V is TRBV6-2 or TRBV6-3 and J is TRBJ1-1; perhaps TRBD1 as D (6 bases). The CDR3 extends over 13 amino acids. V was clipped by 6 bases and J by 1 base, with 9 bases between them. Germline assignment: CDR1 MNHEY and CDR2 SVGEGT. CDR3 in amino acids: CASSGQWNTEAFF. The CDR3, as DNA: TGTGCCAGCAGCGGACAGTGGAACACTGAAGCTTTCTTT.

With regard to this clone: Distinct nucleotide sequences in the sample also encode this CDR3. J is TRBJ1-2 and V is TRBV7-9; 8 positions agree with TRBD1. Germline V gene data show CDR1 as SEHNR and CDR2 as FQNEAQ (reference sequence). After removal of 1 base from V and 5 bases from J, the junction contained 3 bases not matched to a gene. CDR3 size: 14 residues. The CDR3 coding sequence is TGTGCCAGCAGCTTAGGGACAGGGTCATATGGCTACACCTTC. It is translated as CASSLGTGSYGYTF.

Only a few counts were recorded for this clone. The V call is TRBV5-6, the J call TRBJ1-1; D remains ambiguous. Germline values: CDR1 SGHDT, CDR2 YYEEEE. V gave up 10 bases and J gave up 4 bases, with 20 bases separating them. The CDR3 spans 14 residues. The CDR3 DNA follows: TGTGCCGGCAACGAGGTGAGAAAGAGCACTGAAGCTTTCTTT. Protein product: CAGNEVRKSTEAFF.

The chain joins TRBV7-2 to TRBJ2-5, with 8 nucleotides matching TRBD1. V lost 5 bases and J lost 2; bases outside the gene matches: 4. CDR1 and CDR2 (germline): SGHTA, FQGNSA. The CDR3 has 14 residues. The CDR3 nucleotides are TGTGCCAGCAGCCCCCACAGGGGGCAAGAGACCCAGTACTTC. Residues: CASSPHRGQETQYF.

CDR3 region: CASSIEENTEAFF. The CDR3 DNA follows: TGTGCCAGTAGTATCGAGGAAAACACTGAAGCTTTCTTT. The rearrangement joins TRBV19 to TRBJ1-1; D call uncertain. This CDR3 has 13 residues. V lost 3 bases, J lost 2 bases, and 7 bases lay in between. CDR1 is LNHDA, CDR2 SQIVND, per germline (reference sequence).

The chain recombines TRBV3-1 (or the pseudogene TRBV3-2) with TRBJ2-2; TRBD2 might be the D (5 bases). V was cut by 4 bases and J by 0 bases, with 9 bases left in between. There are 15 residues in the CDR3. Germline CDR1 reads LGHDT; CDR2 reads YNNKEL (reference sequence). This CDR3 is CASSPLATNTGELFF. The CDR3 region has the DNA TGTGCCAGCAGCCCGCTAGCAACGAACACCGGGGAGCTGTTTTTT.